This T cell receptor (beta chain) was observed in a study of T cell responses to AZD1222 COVID-19 vaccine. Study-wide results and caveats: Among spike-specific TCRs, nearly half reportedly target unmutated variant regions. CD4 TCRs associated with vaccination spanned spike, dominating at 160-218 and 743-854. Only 5 or 6 people who got AZD1222 tested seropositive at baseline.

Produced via immunoSEQ multiplex PCR; TCRdb's table is partial and in-frame only. This sample has about 110,000 clones, with 70% to 90% found just once. With regard to this clone: Antigen unknown.

Sequencing used peripheral blood, obtained 28 days after the second AZD1222 dose. The sequence was obtained from an adult who received the AZD1222 COVID-19 vaccine.

In DNA, the CDR3 is TGTGCCAGCAGCCCGGACAGGGGGCGGAGCGGGGAGCTGTTTTTT. Its translation is CASSPDRGRSGELFF. This chain links TRBV5-6 with TRBJ2-2, with 11 bases identical to TRBD1. Germline lookup yields CDR1 SGHDT and CDR2 YYEEEE. CDR3 size: 15 residues. The V gene end was trimmed by 4 bases and the J gene end by 7 bases; junction bases not matched to a gene: 6.